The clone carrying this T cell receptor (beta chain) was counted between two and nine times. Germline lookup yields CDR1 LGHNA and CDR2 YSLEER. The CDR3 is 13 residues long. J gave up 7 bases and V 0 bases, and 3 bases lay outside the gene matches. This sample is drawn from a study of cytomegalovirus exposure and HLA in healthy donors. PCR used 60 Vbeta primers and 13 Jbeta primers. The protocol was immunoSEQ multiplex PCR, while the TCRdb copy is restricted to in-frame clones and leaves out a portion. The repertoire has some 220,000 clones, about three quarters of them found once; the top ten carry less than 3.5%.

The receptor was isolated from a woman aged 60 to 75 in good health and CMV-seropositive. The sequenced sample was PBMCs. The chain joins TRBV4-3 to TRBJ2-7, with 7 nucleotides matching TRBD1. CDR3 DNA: TGCGCCAGCAGCCAAGAACAGGGGTGGGAGCAGTACTTC. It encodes CASSQEQGWEQYF.